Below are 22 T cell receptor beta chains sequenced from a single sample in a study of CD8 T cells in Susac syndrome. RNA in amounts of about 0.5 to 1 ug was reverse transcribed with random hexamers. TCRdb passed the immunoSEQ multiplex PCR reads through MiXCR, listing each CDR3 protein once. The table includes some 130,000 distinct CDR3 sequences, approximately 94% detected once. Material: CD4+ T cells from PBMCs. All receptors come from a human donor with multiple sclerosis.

The CDR3 bases are TGTGCCTGGATCAGCAAGGGGAAGGTGGAAAAACTGTTTTTT. Protein: CAWISKGKVEKLFF. The chain joins TRBV30 to TRBJ1-4; D is perhaps TRBD1 (5 bases). This CDR3 is 14 amino acids long. Germline V gene data show CDR1 as GTSNPN and CDR2 as SVGIG (reference sequence). V gave up 4 bases and J gave up 8 bases, with 17 bases separating them. Based on the CDR3 plus reference TRBV30 and TRBJ1-4, the full variable domain is SQTIHQWPATLVQPVGSPLSLECTVEGTSNPNLYWYRQAAGRGLQLLFYSVGIGQISSEVPQNLSASRPQDRQFILSSKKLLLSDSGFYLCAWISKGKVEKLFFGSGTQLSVL.

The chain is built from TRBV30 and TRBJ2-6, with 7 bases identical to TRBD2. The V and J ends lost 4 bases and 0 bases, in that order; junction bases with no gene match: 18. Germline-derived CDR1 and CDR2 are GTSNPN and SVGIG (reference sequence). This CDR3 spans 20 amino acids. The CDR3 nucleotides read TGTGCCTGGAACCAAGGGACTACAGGCCCCACTACCTCTGGGGCCAACGTCCTGACTTTC. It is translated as CAWNQGTTGPTTSGANVLTF.

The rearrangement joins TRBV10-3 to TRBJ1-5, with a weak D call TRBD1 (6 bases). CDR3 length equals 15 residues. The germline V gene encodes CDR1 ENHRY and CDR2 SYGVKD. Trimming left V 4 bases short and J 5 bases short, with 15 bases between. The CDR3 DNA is TGTGCCATCAGTGGCATCGGACAGATCGATCAGCCCCAGCATTTT. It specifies CAISGIGQIDQPQHF.

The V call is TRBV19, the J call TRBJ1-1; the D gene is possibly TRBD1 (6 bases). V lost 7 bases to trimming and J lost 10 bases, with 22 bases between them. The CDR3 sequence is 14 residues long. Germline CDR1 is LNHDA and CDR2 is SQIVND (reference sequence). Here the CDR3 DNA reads TGTGCCAGTACCACGTCTCGGACAGAAGAAGTAGCTTTCTTT. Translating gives CASTTSRTEEVAFF.

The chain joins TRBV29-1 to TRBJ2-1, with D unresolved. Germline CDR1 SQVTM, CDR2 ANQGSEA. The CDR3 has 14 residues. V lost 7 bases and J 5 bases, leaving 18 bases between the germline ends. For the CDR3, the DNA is TGCAGCGGATCGGACGCTTTGCCCAACAATGAGCAGTTCTTC. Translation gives CSGSDALPNNEQFF.

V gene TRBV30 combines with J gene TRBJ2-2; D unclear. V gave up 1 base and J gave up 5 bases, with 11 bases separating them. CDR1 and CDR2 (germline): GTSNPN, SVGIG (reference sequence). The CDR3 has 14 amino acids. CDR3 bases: TGTGCCTGGAGTGGGACCCGGAAAACCGGGGAGCTGTTTTTT. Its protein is CAWSGTRKTGELFF.

CDR3 DNA sequence: TGTGCCAGCAGTTATCAACTAGCGGGGGGTTACGAGCAGTACTTC. The encoded protein is CASSYQLAGGYEQYF. The J gene is TRBJ2-7, the V gene TRBV6-2 or TRBV6-3; 12 bases match TRBD2. V shed 3 bases and J 4 bases; nucleotides not matched to a gene: 4. The CDR3 is made up of 15 amino acids. Germline assignment: CDR1 MNHEY and CDR2 SVGEGT.

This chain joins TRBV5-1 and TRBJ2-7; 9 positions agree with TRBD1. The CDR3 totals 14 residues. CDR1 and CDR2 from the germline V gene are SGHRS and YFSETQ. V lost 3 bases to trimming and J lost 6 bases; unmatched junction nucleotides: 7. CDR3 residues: CASSWDREGGEQYF. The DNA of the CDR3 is TGCGCCAGCAGCTGGGACAGGGAGGGCGGCGAGCAGTACTTC.

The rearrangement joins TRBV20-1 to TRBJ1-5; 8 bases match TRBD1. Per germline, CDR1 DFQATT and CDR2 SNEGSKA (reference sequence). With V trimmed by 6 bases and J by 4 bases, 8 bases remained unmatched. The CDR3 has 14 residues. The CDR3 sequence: CSAVRQGINQPQHF. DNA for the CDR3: TGCAGTGCCGTCCGACAGGGGATTAATCAGCCCCAGCATTTT.

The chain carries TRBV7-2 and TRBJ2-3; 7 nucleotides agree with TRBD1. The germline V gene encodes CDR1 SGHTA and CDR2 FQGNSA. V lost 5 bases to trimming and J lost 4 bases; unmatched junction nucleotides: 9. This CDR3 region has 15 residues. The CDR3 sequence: CASSHRGIGADTQYF. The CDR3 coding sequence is TGTGCCAGCAGCCACAGGGGCATCGGAGCAGATACGCAGTATTTT. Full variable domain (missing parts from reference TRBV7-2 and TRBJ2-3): GAGVSQSPSNKVTEKGKDVELRCDPISGHTALYWYRQSLGQGLEFLIYFQGNSAPDKSGLPSDRFSAERTGGSVSTLTIQRTQQEDSAVYLCASSHRGIGADTQYFGPGTRLTVL.

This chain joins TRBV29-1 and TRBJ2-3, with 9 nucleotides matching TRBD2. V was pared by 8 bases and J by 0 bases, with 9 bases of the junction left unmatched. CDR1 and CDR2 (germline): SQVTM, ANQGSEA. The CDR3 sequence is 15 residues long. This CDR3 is CSPRVAGASTDTQYF. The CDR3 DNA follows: TGCAGCCCCCGCGTAGCGGGGGCTAGCACAGATACGCAGTATTTT.

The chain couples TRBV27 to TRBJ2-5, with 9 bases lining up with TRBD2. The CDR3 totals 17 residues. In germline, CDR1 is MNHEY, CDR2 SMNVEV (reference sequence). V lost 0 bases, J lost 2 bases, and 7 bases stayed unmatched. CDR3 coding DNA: TGTGCCAGCAGTTTATCGTGGGCGGGAGGGATGCAAGAGACCCAGTACTTC. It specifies CASSLSWAGGMQETQYF.

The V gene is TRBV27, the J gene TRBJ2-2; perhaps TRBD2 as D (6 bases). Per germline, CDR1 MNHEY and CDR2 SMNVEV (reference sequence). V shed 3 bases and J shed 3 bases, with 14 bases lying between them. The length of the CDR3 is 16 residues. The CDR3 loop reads CASSFSTGTHTGELFF. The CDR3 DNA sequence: TGTGCCAGCAGTTTCTCGACGGGGACTCACACCGGGGAGCTGTTTTTT.

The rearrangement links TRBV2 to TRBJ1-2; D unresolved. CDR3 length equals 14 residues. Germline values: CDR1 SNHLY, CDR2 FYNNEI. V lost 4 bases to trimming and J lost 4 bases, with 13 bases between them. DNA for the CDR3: TGTGCCAGCAGTGGGGTCGGCGGCCCCTATGGCTACACCTTC. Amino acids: CASSGVGGPYGYTF.

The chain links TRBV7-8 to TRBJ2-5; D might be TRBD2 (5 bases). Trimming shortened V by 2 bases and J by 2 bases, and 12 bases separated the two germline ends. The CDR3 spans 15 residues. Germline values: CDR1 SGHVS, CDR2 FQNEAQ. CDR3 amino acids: CASSLQSGTQETQYF. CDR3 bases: TGTGCCAGCAGCTTACAGAGCGGAACGCAAGAGACCCAGTACTTC.

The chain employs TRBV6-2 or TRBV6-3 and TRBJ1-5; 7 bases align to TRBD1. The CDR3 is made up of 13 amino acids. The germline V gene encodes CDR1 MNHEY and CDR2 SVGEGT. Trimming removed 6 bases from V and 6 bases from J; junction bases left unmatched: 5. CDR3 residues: CASREQGSQPQHF. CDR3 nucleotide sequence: TGTGCCAGCAGAGAACAGGGGAGTCAGCCCCAGCATTTT.

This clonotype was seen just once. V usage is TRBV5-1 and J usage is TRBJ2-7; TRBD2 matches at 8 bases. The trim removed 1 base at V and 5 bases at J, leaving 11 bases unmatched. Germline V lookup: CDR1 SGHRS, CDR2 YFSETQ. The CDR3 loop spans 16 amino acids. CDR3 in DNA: TGCGCCAGCAGCTTGCTTGGACTAGCTCGGATGGACGAGCAGTACTTC. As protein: CASSLLGLARMDEQYF.

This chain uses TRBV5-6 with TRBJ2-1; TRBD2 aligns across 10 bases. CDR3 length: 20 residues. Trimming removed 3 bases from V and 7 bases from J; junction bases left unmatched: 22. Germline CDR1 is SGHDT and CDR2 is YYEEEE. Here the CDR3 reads CASSSLWIAGGTTFGNEQFF. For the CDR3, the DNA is TGTGCCAGCAGCTCCCTCTGGATAGCGGGGGGTACCACCTTTGGAAATGAGCAGTTCTTC.

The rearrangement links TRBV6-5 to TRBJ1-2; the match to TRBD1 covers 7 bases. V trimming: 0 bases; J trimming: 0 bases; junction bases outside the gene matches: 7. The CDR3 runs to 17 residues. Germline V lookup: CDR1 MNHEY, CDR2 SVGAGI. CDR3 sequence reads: CASSYSGDRTANYGYTF. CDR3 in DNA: TGTGCCAGCAGTTACTCCGGGGACAGAACAGCTAACTATGGCTACACCTTC.

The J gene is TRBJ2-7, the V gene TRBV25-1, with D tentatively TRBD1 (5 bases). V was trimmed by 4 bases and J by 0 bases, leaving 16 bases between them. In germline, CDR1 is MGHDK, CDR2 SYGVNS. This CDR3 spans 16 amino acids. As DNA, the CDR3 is TGTGCCAGCAGTGTAGGAAGGGGCAGCGTCTCCTACGAGCAGTACTTC. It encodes CASSVGRGSVSYEQYF.

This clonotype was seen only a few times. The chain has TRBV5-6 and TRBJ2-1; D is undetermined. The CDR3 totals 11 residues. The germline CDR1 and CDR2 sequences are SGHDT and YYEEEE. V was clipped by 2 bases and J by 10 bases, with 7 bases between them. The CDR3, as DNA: TGTGCCAGCAGCTTAAACGGGGAGCAGTTCTTC. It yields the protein CASSLNGEQFF.

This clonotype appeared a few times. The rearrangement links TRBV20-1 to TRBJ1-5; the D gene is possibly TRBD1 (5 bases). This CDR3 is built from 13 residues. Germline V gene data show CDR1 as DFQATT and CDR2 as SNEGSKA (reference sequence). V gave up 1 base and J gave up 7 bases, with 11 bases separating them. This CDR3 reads CSARGQGGQPQHF. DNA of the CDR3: TGCAGTGCTAGAGGGCAGGGTGGGCAGCCCCAGCATTTT.